This TCR beta chain was sequenced for a study of T cell responses to AZD1222 COVID-19 vaccine. Study context: Both about-4-week and about-12-week second-dose recipients were combined. Regarding the study as a whole: Clonal diversity may have been underestimated in mostly white British donors. Scientists sampled the repertoires only once the peak T cell response had passed. As reported, nearly half of all spike-specific TCRs target variant regions that are unmutated.

The CDR3 contains 18 residues. Germline assignment: CDR1 LGHNA and CDR2 YNFKEQ. The V segment lost 4 bases and the J segment 3 bases; nucleotides outside the gene matches: 14. Remarks on this clone: Its antigen is unidentified.

Profiled with immunoSEQ multiplex PCR; TCRdb holds only in-frame clones, not every one. Among around 60,000 clones listed, roughly 90% were seen once. The receptor was isolated from an adult in good health. The sequences come from peripheral blood, collected on day 0 of AZD1222 vaccination. The chain employs TRBV4-2 and TRBJ2-7; TRBD2 matches at 11 bases. Here the CDR3 DNA reads TGTGCCAGCAGCCGAAGTACCGGTAGCGGGGGGGGACTCTACGAGCAGTACTTC. Its translation is CASSRSTGSGGGLYEQYF.